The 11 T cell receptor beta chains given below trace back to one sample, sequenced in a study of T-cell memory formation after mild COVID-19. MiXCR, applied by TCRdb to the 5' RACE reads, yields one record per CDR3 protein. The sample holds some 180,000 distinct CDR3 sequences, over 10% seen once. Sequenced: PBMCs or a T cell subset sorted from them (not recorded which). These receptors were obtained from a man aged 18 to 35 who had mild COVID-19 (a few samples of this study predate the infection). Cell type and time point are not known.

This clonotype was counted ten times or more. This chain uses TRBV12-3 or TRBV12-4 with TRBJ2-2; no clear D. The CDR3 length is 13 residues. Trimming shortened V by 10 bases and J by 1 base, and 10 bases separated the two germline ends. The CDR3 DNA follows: TGTGCCATAAGCCACAGGAACACCGGGGAGCTGTTTTTT. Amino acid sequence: CAISHRNTGELFF.

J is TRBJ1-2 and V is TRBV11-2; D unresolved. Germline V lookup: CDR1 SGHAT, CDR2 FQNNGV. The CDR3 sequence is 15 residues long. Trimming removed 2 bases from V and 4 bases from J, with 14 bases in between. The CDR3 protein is CASSLLRNRPYGYTF. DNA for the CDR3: TGTGCCAGCAGCTTATTGCGGAACCGGCCCTATGGCTACACCTTC. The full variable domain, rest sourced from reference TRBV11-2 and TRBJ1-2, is EAGVAQSPRYKIIEKRQSVAFWCNPISGHATLYWYQQILGQGPKLLIQFQNNGVVDDSQLPKDRFSAERLKGVDSTLKIQPAKLEDSAVYLCASSLLRNRPYGYTFGSGTRLTVV.

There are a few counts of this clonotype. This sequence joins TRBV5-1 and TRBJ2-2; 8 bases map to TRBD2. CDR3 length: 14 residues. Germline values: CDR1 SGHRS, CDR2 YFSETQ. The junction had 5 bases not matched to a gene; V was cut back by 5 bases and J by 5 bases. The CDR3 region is CASRVAGPTGELFF. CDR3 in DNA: TGCGCCAGCAGGGTAGCGGGGCCGACCGGGGAGCTGTTTTTT.

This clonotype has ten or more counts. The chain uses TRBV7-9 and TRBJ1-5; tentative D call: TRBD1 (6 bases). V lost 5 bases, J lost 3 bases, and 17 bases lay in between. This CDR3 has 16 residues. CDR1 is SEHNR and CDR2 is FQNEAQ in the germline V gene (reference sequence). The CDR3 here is CASSPGRGVNNQPQHF. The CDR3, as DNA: TGTGCCAGCAGCCCCGGGAGGGGGGTCAACAATCAGCCCCAGCATTTT.

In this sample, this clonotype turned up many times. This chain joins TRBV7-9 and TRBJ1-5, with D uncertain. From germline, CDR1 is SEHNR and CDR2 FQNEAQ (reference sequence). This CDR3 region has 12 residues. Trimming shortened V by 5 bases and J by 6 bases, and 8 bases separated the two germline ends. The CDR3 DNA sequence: TGTGCCAGCAGCCGGGGAGGTCAGCCCCAGCATTTT. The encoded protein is CASSRGGQPQHF.

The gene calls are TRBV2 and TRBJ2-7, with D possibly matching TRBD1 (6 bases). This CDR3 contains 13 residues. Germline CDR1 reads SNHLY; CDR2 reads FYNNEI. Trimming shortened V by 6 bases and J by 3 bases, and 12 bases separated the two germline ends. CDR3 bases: TGTGCCAGCAGAGCGGACAGTCTCTACGAGCAGTACGTC. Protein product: CASRADSLYEQYV.

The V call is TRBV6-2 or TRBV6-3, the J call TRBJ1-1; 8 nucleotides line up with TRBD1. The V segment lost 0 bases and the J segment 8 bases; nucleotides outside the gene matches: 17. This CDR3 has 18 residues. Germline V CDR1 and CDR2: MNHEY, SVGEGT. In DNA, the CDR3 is TGTGCCAGCAGTTACTCTTCTACTGGACAGGGCGGGCTTGTGGAAGCTTTCTTT. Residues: CASSYSSTGQGGLVEAFF.

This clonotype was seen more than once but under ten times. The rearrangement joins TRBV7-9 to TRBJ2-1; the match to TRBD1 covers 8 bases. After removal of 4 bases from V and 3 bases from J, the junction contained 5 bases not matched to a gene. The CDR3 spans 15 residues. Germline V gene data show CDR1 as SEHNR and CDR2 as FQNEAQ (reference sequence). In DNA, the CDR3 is TGTGCCAGCAGCTCAGGGGGCGCCGGCTACAATGAGCAGTTCTTC. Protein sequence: CASSSGGAGYNEQFF.

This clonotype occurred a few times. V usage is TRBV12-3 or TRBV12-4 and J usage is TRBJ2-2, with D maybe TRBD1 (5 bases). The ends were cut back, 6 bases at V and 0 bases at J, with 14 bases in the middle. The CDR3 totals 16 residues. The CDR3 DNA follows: TGTGCCAGCAGCCGCAATGGACATCCGAACACCGGGGAGCTGTTTTTT. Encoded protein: CASSRNGHPNTGELFF.

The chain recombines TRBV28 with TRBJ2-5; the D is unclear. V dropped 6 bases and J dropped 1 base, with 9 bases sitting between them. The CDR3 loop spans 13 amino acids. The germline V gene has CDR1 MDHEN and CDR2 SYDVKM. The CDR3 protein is CASRLRSQETQYF. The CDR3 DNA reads TGTGCCAGCAGACTGCGGTCCCAAGAGACCCAGTACTTC.

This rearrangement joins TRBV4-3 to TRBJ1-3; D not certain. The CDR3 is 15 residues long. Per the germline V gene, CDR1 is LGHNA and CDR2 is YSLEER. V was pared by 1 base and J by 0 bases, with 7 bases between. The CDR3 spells CASSQGEASGNTIYF. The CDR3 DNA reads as TGCGCCAGCAGCCAAGGGGAGGCCTCTGGAAACACCATATATTTT.